A selection of T cell receptor beta chains follows, all from one sample in a study of blood T cell repertoires in COVID-19. Assay used: immunoSEQ multiplex PCR; TCRdb lists only in-frame clones, some missing. This sample has about 220,000 clones, with 65% to 85% found just once. Sequencing used peripheral blood. These receptors all come from a woman aged 55 to 70 with acute or convalescent COVID-19. Each CDR3 is given with its conserved first and last residue. The order of the fields is clone size, J gene, V gene, D gene, CDR3 DNA, CDR3 protein. D genes are given only for firm matches. Clone size is shown for a subset of rows, as once, few, many or a class of expanded clone.

once TRBJ1-6 TRBV6-1 . TGTGCCAGCAGTGATAGGGCGGGAGGGGTCCACTTT CASSDRAGGVHF
. TRBJ1-2 TRBV2 . TGTGCCAGCAGGGCGGGACTCGTCTCCTCCTATGGCTACACCTTC CASRAGLVSSYGYTF
. TRBJ1-6 TRBV7-9 . TGTGCCAGCAGCCGAACTACTAATAATTCACCCCTCCACTTT CASSRTTNNSPLHF
. TRBJ2-5 TRBV7-2 . TGTGCCAGCAGCTTAGACAGGGTGGGGGAGACCCAGTACTTC CASSLDRVGETQYF
. TRBJ2-5 TRBV5-1 . TGCGCCAGCAGAGATGGGGCTGGAGGGTCCCAAGAGACCCAGTACTTC CASRDGAGGSQETQYF
. TRBJ2-3 TRBV7-2 . TGTGCCAGCAGCTCCGCGGCGGCCGCTCCTACCGATACGCAGTATTTT CASSSAAAAPTDTQYF
. TRBJ1-2 TRBV7-2 TRBD1 TGTGCCAGCAGCCCCTCAGGGGGCCACCACTATGGCTACACCTTC CASSPSGGHHYGYTF
. TRBJ2-7 TRBV5-6 . TGTGCCAGCAGCTCCTGGGCTAGCCGACATGGCCCTTCCTACGAGCAGTACTTC CASSSWASRHGPSYEQYF
. TRBJ1-2 TRBV5-1 . TGCGCCAGCAGCTTGCAGGGCGAGGACAGAACCAACTATGGCTACACCTTC CASSLQGEDRTNYGYTF
. TRBJ1-3 TRBV7-8 . TGTGCCAGCAGCCCAAGAGCCTTCTCAACGTCTGGAAACACCATATATTTT CASSPRAFSTSGNTIYF
. TRBJ2-1 TRBV5-8 . TGTGCCAGCAATTCAAGGAGGGGGGGCTTAAATGAGCAGTTCTTC CASNSRRGGLNEQFF
. TRBJ1-1 TRBV6-5 . TGTGCCAGCAGGCCCACAGGGAACACTGAAGCTTTCTTT CASRPTGNTEAFF
. TRBJ2-3 TRBV7-3 . TGTGCCAGCAGCCCCTCGCCGGGACTTAGCACAGATACGCAGTATTTT CASSPSPGLSTDTQYF
. TRBJ2-2 TRBV19 TRBD1 TGTGCCAGTACGGACAGGGCGAACACCGGGGAGCTGTTTTTT CASTDRANTGELFF
few TRBJ1-6 TRBV7-2 . TGTGCCAGCAGCTTTGCCGGCAGGTATAATTCACCCCTCCACTTT CASSFAGRYNSPLHF
. TRBJ1-4 TRBV4-1 . TGCGCCAGCAGCCAAGATGGACAACCCACTATTCGGAGTGAAAAACTGTTTTTT CASSQDGQPTIRSEKLFF
. TRBJ1-2 TRBV9 . TGTGCCAGCAGCCGAGAAATGGACAGCTATGGCTACACCTTC CASSREMDSYGYTF
. TRBJ2-7 TRBV2 TRBD2 TGTGCCAGCAGTGATGTACTAGCGGTACCCTACGAGCAGTACTTC CASSDVLAVPYEQYF
. TRBJ1-5 TRBV7-9 . TGTGCCAGCAGCTATGCAGGATTACCCCAGCATTTT CASSYAGLPQHF
few TRBJ2-2 TRBV19 TRBD1 TGTGCCAGTACCGGAGGGCAGGGGGCACCGAACACCGGGGAGCTGTTTTTT CASTGGQGAPNTGELFF
. TRBJ2-5 TRBV7-6 TRBD2 TGTGCCAGCAGCCCGGGACTAGCGGGGGGGGAATGGACCCAGTACTTC CASSPGLAGGEWTQYF
few TRBJ1-6 TRBV7-3 . TGTGCCAGCAGCTTAGGCAGGGGCAATTCACCCCTCCACTTT CASSLGRGNSPLHF
few TRBJ2-7 TRBV7-9 . TGTGCCAGCAGCTTGGCGGCAGGGAGGTACGAGCAGTACTTC CASSLAAGRYEQYF
. TRBJ2-2 TRBV9 TRBD2 TGTGCCAGCAGCGTAGGTGTAGCGGGGAACACCGGGGAGCTGTTTTTT CASSVGVAGNTGELFF
. TRBJ2-5 TRBV27 TRBD2 TGTGCCAGCAGTTATGTAGCGGGGGGGCAAGGGACCCAGTACTTC CASSYVAGGQGTQYF
. TRBJ1-1 TRBV30 TRBD1 TGTGCCTGGAGTGCAAGACAGGGGCGAGCTGAAGCTTTCTTT CAWSARQGRAEAFF